These T cell receptor beta chains were read from a single sample in a study of T cell repertoires in cytomegalovirus infection. TCRdb fed the reads into MiXCR, producing one record per CDR3 protein. The data contain about a million distinct CDR3 sequences, about a third of them seen just once; the ten biggest clones take up roughly 13%. No antigen has been identified for these receptors. The source material was cultured CD8+ T cells from PBMCs, sampled from culture after CMV antigen stimulation. These receptors came from a human donor in good health (CMV status not recorded). Some clones in this sample may be carry-over from other donors' samples. Each CDR3 is given with its conserved first and last residue. D genes are given only for firm matches. Only some rows state a clone size, as once, few, many or a class for expanded clones.

V gene	D gene	J gene	clone size	CDR3 protein	CDR3 DNA
TRBV6-5	-	TRBJ1-1	-	CASSFEDGGDTEAFF	TGTGCCAGCAGTTTCGAGGACGGGGGAGACACTGAAGCTTTCTTT
TRBV7-2	-	TRBJ1-2	-	CASIGGDYGYTF	TGTGCCAGCATAGGGGGAGACTATGGCTACACCTTC
TRBV4-1	-	TRBJ2-1	many	CASSPSVYNEQFF	TGCGCCAGCAGCCCCAGCGTCTACAATGAGCAGTTCTTC
TRBV9	-	TRBJ2-2	-	CASSVRNAIKGDTGELFF	TGTGCCAGCAGCGTCAGGAACGCTATCAAGGGGGACACCGGGGAGCTGTTTTTT
TRBV5-8	-	TRBJ1-5	-	CASRLTPSNQPQHF	TGTGCCAGCAGACTTACACCAAGCAATCAGCCCCAGCATTTT
TRBV7-2	TRBD2	TRBJ2-2	few	CASSFRGGGDTGELFF	TGTGCCAGCAGCTTCCGCGGGGGGGGAGACACCGGGGAGCTGTTTTTT
TRBV6-6	-	TRBJ1-3	-	CASQFFSGNTIYF	TGTGCCAGCCAGTTCTTCTCTGGAAACACCATATATTTT
TRBV4-1	-	TRBJ1-1	many	CASSQGMNTEAFF	TGCGCCAGCAGCCAAGGAATGAACACTGAAGCTTTCTTT
TRBV6-5	TRBD2	TRBJ2-1	few	CASSPLAGEDNEQFF	TGTGCCAGCAGTCCCTTAGCGGGGGAAGACAATGAGCAGTTCTTC
TRBV7-2	TRBD2	TRBJ2-2	many	CASSLRLAGGPGGELFF	TGTGCCAGCAGCTTACGCCTAGCGGGGGGGCCGGGCGGGGAGCTGTTTTTT
TRBV12-3/TRBV12-4	-	TRBJ2-3	many	CASSDLEWGARTDTQYF	TGTGCCAGCAGTGACCTCGAATGGGGGGCGCGCACAGATACGCAGTATTTT
TRBV27	TRBD2	TRBJ2-1	-	CASSFSGGPLDEQFF	TGTGCCAGCAGTTTTTCGGGGGGGCCGCTCGATGAGCAGTTCTTC
TRBV7-8	TRBD1	TRBJ2-1	many	CASSLDLQGVWEQFF	TGTGCCAGCAGCTTAGACCTACAGGGGGTATGGGAGCAGTTCTTC
TRBV7-6	-	TRBJ1-4	-	CASSSTAPGEKLFF	TGTGCCAGCAGCTCGACGGCCCCGGGTGAAAAACTGTTTTTT
TRBV28	TRBD1	TRBJ1-2	many	CASGTTGTGGGYGYTF	TGTGCCAGCGGGACTACCGGGACAGGGGGAGGCTATGGCTACACCTTC
TRBV19	-	TRBJ2-3	-	CASSISQATDTQYF	TGTGCCAGTAGTATATCGCAGGCCACAGATACGCAGTATTTT
TRBV6-6	TRBD1	TRBJ1-5	few	CASSYSPRDRGQPQHF	TGTGCCAGCAGTTACTCCCCGCGGGACAGGGGCCAGCCCCAGCATTTT
TRBV4-3	TRBD1	TRBJ1-1	-	CASSQGVQGVNTEAFF	TGCGCCAGCAGCCAAGGGGTCCAGGGGGTGAACACTGAAGCTTTCTTT
TRBV5-4	TRBD1	TRBJ2-1	-	CASSGTGPSNEQFF	TGTGCCAGCAGCGGGACAGGGCCGTCCAATGAGCAGTTCTTC
TRBV27	-	TRBJ2-1	-	CASSLKRKGGQDKIEQFF	TGTGCCAGCAGTTTAAAACGTAAGGGTGGGCAGGACAAGATTGAGCAGTTCTTC
TRBV10-2	-	TRBJ1-2	few	CASSRPEGGYTF	TGCGCCAGCAGCAGGCCCGAGGGGGGCTACACCTTC
TRBV6-1	-	TRBJ1-1	-	CASTFTGNTEAFF	TGTGCCAGCACCTTTACAGGGAACACTGAAGCTTTCTTT
TRBV4-2	-	TRBJ2-1	many	CASSPLGGLTYNEQFF	TGTGCCAGCAGCCCCCTGGGGGGACTTACCTACAATGAGCAGTTCTTC
TRBV7-2	-	TRBJ1-4	few	CASSPGDWGINEKLFF	TGTGCCAGCAGCCCCGGAGACTGGGGAATAAATGAAAAACTGTTTTTT
TRBV6-1	TRBD2	TRBJ2-1	many	CASSAETSRSSAYNEQFF	TGTGCCAGCAGTGCGGAGACTAGCCGGTCTTCGGCCTACAATGAGCAGTTCTTC
TRBV4-2	-	TRBJ2-7	-	CASSQQREQYF	TGTGCCAGCAGCCAACAACGTGAGCAGTACTTC
TRBV28	TRBD1	TRBJ2-1	many	CASSQTGSYNEQFF	TGTGCCAGCAGTCAGACAGGGTCCTACAATGAGCAGTTCTTC
TRBV7-9	-	TRBJ2-1	many	CASRLGTEINEQFF	TGTGCCAGCAGATTGGGCACGGAGATCAATGAGCAGTTCTTC